Below are 15 T cell receptor beta chains sequenced from a single sample in a study of T cells after yellow fever vaccination. TCRdb reanalysed the 5' RACE reads using MiXCR and keeps one entry per CDR3 protein. The profile covers approximately 600,000 distinct CDR3 sequences, with more than 9% appearing a single time and about 15% taken by the ten largest. Here the sequenced sample was PBMCs, taken on the day of the yellow fever booster vaccination. The receptor source for this set is a young man who received the YFV17D yellow fever vaccine.

This chain uses TRBV7-2 with TRBJ2-1; a possible D gene is TRBD2 (6 bases). The CDR3 has 15 residues. CDR1 is SGHTA, CDR2 FQGNSA, per germline. V dropped 4 bases and J dropped 5 bases, with 15 bases sitting between them. In DNA, the CDR3 is TGTGCCAGCAGCTCCGGAGGGGCCGGGAACAATGAGCAGTTCTTC. Translation gives CASSSGGAGNNEQFF.

There are many counts of this clonotype. This chain links TRBV7-2 with TRBJ2-1; D is perhaps TRBD1 (5 bases). The CDR3 contains 15 residues. Between the trimmed V and J ends, which lost 2 bases and 4 bases, there was a span of 12 bases. Germline V gene sequence: CDR1 SGHTA, CDR2 FQGNSA. The CDR3 loop is CASSLRRDRYNEQFF. The CDR3 DNA reads as TGTGCCAGCAGCTTACGAAGAGACAGATACAATGAGCAGTTCTTC. The variable domain in full, completed from reference TRBV7-2 and TRBJ2-1, reads GAGVSQSPSNKVTEKGKDVELRCDPISGHTALYWYRQSLGQGLEFLIYFQGNSAPDKSGLPSDRFSAERTGGSVSTLTIQRTQQEDSAVYLCASSLRRDRYNEQFFGPGTRLTVL.

J is TRBJ2-5 and V is TRBV5-1; the D is unclear. This CDR3 contains 13 residues. V shed 4 bases and J shed 5 bases, with 12 bases lying between them. Germline CDR1 SGHRS, CDR2 YFSETQ. The chain's CDR3 is CASSAWLGETQYF. In DNA, the CDR3 is TGCGCCAGCAGCGCTTGGTTAGGGGAGACCCAGTACTTC.

This clonotype has just a few counts. The chain joins TRBV28 to TRBJ2-7; D is possibly TRBD2 (7 bases). With 10 bases removed from V and 0 bases from J, the gap between germline ends came to 16 bases. The CDR3 runs to 14 residues. Germline assignment: CDR1 MDHEN and CDR2 SYDVKM. CDR3 DNA: TGTGCCACCCTGGGGGGGGCCCTCTCCTACGAGCAGTACTTC. Protein sequence: CATLGGALSYEQYF. The full variable domain, with the rest looked up from reference TRBV28 and TRBJ2-7, is DVKVTQSSRYLVKRTGEKVFLECVQDMDHENMFWYRQDPGLGLRLIYFSYDVKMKEKGDIPEGYSVSREKKERFSLILESASTNQTSMYLCATLGGALSYEQYFGPGTRLTVT.

The genes are TRBV30 and TRBJ2-3; D possibly corresponds to TRBD1 (6 bases). Germline CDR1 GTSNPN, CDR2 SVGIG (reference sequence). The CDR3 sequence is 12 residues long. The CDR3 protein is CARDTNTDTQYF. In DNA, the CDR3 is TGTGCTCGGGACACTAACACAGATACGCAGTATTTT.

This clonotype was picked up a small number of times. The CDR3 region is CASSTIDRGSGYTF. The CDR3, as DNA: TGTGCCAGTAGTACCATCGACAGGGGCAGTGGCTACACCTTC. This chain joins TRBV19 and TRBJ1-2, with 8 bases lining up with TRBD1. Germline values: CDR1 LNHDA, CDR2 SQIVND (reference sequence). The ends lost 4 bases at V and 7 bases at J; junction bases unmatched: 8. This CDR3 has 14 amino acids.

This clonotype came up many times. J is TRBJ2-1 and V is TRBV10-3, with TRBD2 identical over 12 bases. CDR1 and CDR2 from the germline V gene are ENHRY and SYGVKD. The J segment lost 5 bases and the V segment lost 6 bases, leaving 11 bases of the junction unmatched. This CDR3 is 17 amino acids long. This CDR3 reads CAIRTVLLAGGDNEQFF. Here the CDR3 DNA reads TGTGCCATCAGGACCGTGCTGCTAGCGGGAGGGGACAATGAGCAGTTCTTC.

The gene calls are TRBV27 and TRBJ2-3; 8 bases agree with TRBD2. Germline CDR1 and CDR2: MNHEY and SMNVEV (reference sequence). CDR3 length equals 14 residues. V lost 3 bases and J lost 6; bases outside the gene matches: 5. CDR3 nucleotide sequence: TGTGCCAGCAGTTTGCGGGGGGAGCCGGATACGCAGTATTTT. The encoded protein is CASSLRGEPDTQYF.

This CDR3 reads CASSQLIAGGPPDTQYF. CDR3 DNA sequence: TGTGCCAGCAGCCAATTAATAGCGGGAGGGCCCCCAGATACGCAGTATTTT. The chain carries TRBV3-1 and TRBJ2-3; the match to TRBD2 covers 11 bases. The germline V gene has CDR1 LGHDT and CDR2 YNNKEL (reference sequence). The CDR3 extends over 17 amino acids. With 2 bases clipped from V and 4 bases from J, the junction kept 8 bases outside the gene matches.

This clonotype has more than one count but fewer than ten. This chain joins TRBV6-4 and TRBJ2-1; TRBD1 is a possible D gene (6 bases). Trimming removed 4 bases from V and 10 bases from J, with 14 bases in between. Germline V CDR1 and CDR2: MRHNA, SNTAGT. CDR3 length: 13 amino acids. The CDR3 DNA is TGTGCCAGCAGTGTTGTGGGACAAGAGGAGCAGTTCTTC. Protein sequence: CASSVVGQEEQFF.

This chain joins TRBV7-2 and TRBJ2-7, with a weak D call TRBD2 (7 bases). The CDR3 length is 16 residues. Per germline, CDR1 SGHTA and CDR2 FQGNSA. Trimming pared 3 bases from V and 4 bases from J, leaving 19 bases between. CDR3 sequence reads: CASSLIGGGSAYEQYF. Here the CDR3 DNA reads TGTGCCAGCAGCTTGATTGGGGGCGGGAGTGCGTACGAGCAGTACTTC.

This clonotype came up a few times. The chain employs TRBV20-1 and TRBJ2-7; the match to TRBD2 covers 13 bases. The J segment lost 0 bases and the V segment lost 6 bases, leaving 8 bases of the junction unmatched. CDR3 length: 16 residues. Germline V lookup: CDR1 DFQATT, CDR2 SNEGSKA (reference sequence). CDR3 DNA sequence: TGCAGTGCACGCGGACTAGCGGGAGACCACTCCTACGAGCAGTACTTC. Protein: CSARGLAGDHSYEQYF.

The table lists this clonotype with a few counts. The rearrangement joins TRBV5-1 to TRBJ2-7; D might be TRBD1 (6 bases). The ends were cut back, 0 bases at V and 3 bases at J, with 13 bases in the middle. The germline CDR1 and CDR2 sequences are SGHRS and YFSETQ. The CDR3 consists of 15 residues. CDR3 in amino acids: CASSLGQVSGYEQYF. CDR3 DNA: TGCGCCAGCAGCTTGGGACAGGTTTCGGGCTACGAGCAGTACTTC.

CDR3 region: CASSPSGQNYGYTF. The CDR3 nucleotides are TGTGCCAGCAGCCCATCCGGACAAAACTATGGCTACACCTTC. The chain is built from TRBV7-2 and TRBJ1-2; D is perhaps TRBD1 (5 bases). The CDR3 runs 14 residues. The germline V gene has CDR1 SGHTA and CDR2 FQGNSA. Trimming removed 5 bases from V and 2 bases from J, with 12 bases in between.

V gene TRBV4-3 combines with J gene TRBJ1-2; possibly TRBD1 for D (6 bases). This CDR3 is built from 15 residues. V lost 3 bases, J lost 7 bases, and 18 bases lay in between. Per the germline V gene, CDR1 is LGHNA and CDR2 is YSLEER. The CDR3 sequence: CASSQETGRPSGYTF. CDR3 sequence (DNA): TGCGCCAGCAGCCAGGAAACAGGGAGGCCTAGTGGCTACACCTTC.